The T cell receptor (beta chain) described here comes from a study of patients and donors after allogeneic stem cell transplantation. One entry per CDR3 protein, called by TCRdb with MiXCR from the RT-PCR reads. The sample carries approximately 57,000 distinct CDR3 sequences, about an eighth recorded once. In this sample, this clonotype turned up a few times. Trimming cost V 1 base and J 0 bases, with 13 bases left between them. There are 16 residues in the CDR3. CDR1 and CDR2 (germline): SGHRS, YFSETQ. The chain carries TRBV5-1 and TRBJ2-5; D possibly corresponds to TRBD1 (6 bases). The specimen was blood, either unsorted or a sorted T cell fraction (not recorded which). The source is a human donor who was either an allogeneic HSCT recipient or a stem cell or donor lymphocyte infusion donor (not recorded which). It is not recorded whose cells these are; they may come from a transplant donor. The CDR3 DNA reads TGCGCCAGCAGCTTGAGGGGGACCGGGAACCAAGAGACCCAGTACTTC. Translated: CASSLRGTGNQETQYF.